This T cell receptor (beta chain) was retrieved from a study of vaccination and CD4 T cells after COVID-19. This clonotype showed up just once. Its antigen is unknown. Germline CDR1 reads WSHSY; CDR2 reads SAAADI. V dropped 4 bases and J dropped 5 bases, with 9 bases sitting between them. This CDR3 region has 13 residues. Researchers used the Oncomine TCR Beta short-read assay to sequence DNA from cultured CD4+ T cells. TCRdb recomputed calls from the PCR reads with MiXCR, one row per CDR3 protein. The sample consists of 13,000 to 15,000 distinct CDR3 sequences, 52% of them appearing once. As to treatment: approximately 11-day PBMC culture with coronavirus spike peptide pools or control peptides (ViraFEST assay).

V gene TRBV10-2 combines with J gene TRBJ1-5; D is perhaps TRBD1 (5 bases). The material sequenced was CD4+ T cells from blood, cultured in vitro. The TCR was taken from a human donor who had recovered from COVID-19. CDR3 DNA sequence: TGCGCCAGCAGTGTTGGGGGGGATCAGCCCCAGCATTTT. It translates to CASSVGGDQPQHF.